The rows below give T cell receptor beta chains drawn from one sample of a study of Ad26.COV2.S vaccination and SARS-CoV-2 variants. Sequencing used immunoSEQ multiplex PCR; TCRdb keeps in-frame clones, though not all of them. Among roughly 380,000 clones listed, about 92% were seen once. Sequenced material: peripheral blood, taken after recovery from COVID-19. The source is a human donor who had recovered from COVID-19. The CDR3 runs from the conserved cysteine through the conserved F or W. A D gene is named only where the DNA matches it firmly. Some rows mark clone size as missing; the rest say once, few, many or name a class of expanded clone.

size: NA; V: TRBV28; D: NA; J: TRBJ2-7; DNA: TGTGCCAGCAGTTTACTGGAGGAATTGGACTACGAGCAGTACTTC; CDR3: CASSLLEELDYEQYF
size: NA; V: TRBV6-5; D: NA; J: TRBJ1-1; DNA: TGTGCCAGCAGTTACTCTCGGAACATGAACACTGAAGCTTTCTTT; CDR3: CASSYSRNMNTEAFF
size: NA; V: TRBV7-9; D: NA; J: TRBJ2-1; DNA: TGTGCCAGCAGCTTTTCCGACAGGAATGAGCAGTTCTTC; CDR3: CASSFSDRNEQFF
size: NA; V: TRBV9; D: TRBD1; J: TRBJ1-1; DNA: TGTGCCAGCAGCGCTACAGGGGGAACTGAAGCTTTCTTT; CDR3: CASSATGGTEAFF
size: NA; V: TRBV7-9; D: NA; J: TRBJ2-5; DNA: TGTGCCAGCAGCTTAGAGGGCGCGGAGACCCAGTACTTC; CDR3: CASSLEGAETQYF
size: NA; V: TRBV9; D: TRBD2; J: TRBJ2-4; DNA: TGTGCCAGCAGTAAGAGCGGGGCCCCGGGTAACATTCAGTACTTC; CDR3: CASSKSGAPGNIQYF
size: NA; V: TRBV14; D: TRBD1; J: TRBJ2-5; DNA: TGTGCCAGCAGCCAAGACAGGGGGCTAGAGACCCAGTACTTC; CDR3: CASSQDRGLETQYF
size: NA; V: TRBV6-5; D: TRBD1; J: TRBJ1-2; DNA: TGTGCCAGCAGGGGTCAGGGGGGCACTTCCTATGGCTACACCTTC; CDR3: CASRGQGGTSYGYTF
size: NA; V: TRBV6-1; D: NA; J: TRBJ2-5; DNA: TGTGCCAGCAGTGAAGGGGCAGGGGCGGTTCGGGGGGAGACCCAGTACTTC; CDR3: CASSEGAGAVRGETQYF
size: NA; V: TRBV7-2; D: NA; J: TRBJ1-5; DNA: TGTGCCAGCAGCCCCTACAATCAGCCCCAGCATTTT; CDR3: CASSPYNQPQHF
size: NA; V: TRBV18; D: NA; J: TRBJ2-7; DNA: TGTGCCAGCTCACCACTAGTCGAGCAGTACTTC; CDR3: CASSPLVEQYF
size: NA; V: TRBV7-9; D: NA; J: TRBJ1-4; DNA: TGTGCCAGCAGCCCAACGGGCCTCCTTAATGAAAAACTGTTTTTT; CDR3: CASSPTGLLNEKLFF
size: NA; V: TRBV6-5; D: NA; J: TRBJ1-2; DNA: TGTGCCAGCAGTTACTCGGCGGCAGCTTGGGGCTACACCTTC; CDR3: CASSYSAAAWGYTF
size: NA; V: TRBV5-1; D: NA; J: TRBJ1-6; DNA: TGCGCCAGCAGCTTGAGACAGGACGAGGTCTCCTATAATTCACCCCTCCACTTT; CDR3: CASSLRQDEVSYNSPLHF
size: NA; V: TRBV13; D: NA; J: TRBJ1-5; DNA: TGTGCCAGCAGCGTAAGTAGCAATCAGCCCCAGCATTTT; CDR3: CASSVSSNQPQHF
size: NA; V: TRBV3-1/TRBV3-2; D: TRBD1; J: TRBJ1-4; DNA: TGTGCCAGCAGCCTCGGTCGGGTCAGGGGGGGAGAAAAACTGTTTTTT; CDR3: CASSLGRVRGGEKLFF
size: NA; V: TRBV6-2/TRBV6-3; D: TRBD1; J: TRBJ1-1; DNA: TGTGCCAGCAGTCAGACCGGGACAGGTGTGAACACTGAAGCTTTCTTT; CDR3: CASSQTGTGVNTEAFF
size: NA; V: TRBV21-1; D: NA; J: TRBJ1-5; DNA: TGTGCCAGCAGCAAAGACGGGGGCGGTTTCAAAAGGGCCTGGCATTTT; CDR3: CASSKDGGGFKRAWHF
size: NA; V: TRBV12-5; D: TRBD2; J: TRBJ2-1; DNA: TGTGCTAGTGCCCCACTAGCGACCTACAATGAGCAGTTCTTC; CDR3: CASAPLATYNEQFF
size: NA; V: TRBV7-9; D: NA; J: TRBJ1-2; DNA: TGTGCCAGCAGCTCCCCGAAGGGCTACACCTTC; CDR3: CASSSPKGYTF
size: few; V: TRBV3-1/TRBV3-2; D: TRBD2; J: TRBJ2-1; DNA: TGTGCCAGCAGCCAAGGGACTAGCGGGGGGGCGTACAATGAGCAGTTCTTC; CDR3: CASSQGTSGGAYNEQFF
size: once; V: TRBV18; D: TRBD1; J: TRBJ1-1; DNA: TGTGCCAGCTCCCTACAGGCAGGGGGTATTATGAACACTGAAGCTTTCTTT; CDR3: CASSLQAGGIMNTEAFF
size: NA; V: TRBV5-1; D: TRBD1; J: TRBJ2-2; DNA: TGCGCCAGCAGCTTCCGACAGGGTGGAGCCGGGGAGCTGTTTTTT; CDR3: CASSFRQGGAGELFF
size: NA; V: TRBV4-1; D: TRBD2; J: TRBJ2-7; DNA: TGCGCCAGCAGCCAAGATCAACTAGCGAAGACCTACGAGCAGTACTTC; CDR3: CASSQDQLAKTYEQYF
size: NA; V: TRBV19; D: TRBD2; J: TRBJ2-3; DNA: TGTGCCAGTAGTTATGGGGGGAGGGCAGATACGCAGTATTTT; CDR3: CASSYGGRADTQYF
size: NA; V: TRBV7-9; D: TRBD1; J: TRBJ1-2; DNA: TGTGCCAGCAGCTACCGGGACAGCACCTATGGCTACACCTTC; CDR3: CASSYRDSTYGYTF
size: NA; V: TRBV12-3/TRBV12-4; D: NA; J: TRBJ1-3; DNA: TGTGCCAGCACTTGGACCTTTGGAAACACCATATATTTT; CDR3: CASTWTFGNTIYF